This T cell receptor (beta chain) was identified during a study of T cells in Graves' hyperthyroidism and ophthalmopathy. Using RNA transcripts as the source, TCR beta CDR3 regions were amplified. First-round RT-PCR with HTBI primers amplified the TCR CDR3 region. TCRdb independently ran MiXCR on the multiplex PCR reads; one entry per CDR3 protein. Here the sample spans around 340,000 distinct CDR3 sequences, roughly 17% being singletons. This clonotype has more than one count but fewer than ten. V lost 0 bases and J 1 base, leaving 24 bases between the germline ends. The length of the CDR3 is 20 residues. Germline lookup yields CDR1 SGDLS and CDR2 YYNGEE. Diagnoses used clinical symptoms, serum thyroxine and TRAb, thyroid ultrasound and orbital computed tomography.

The chain has TRBV9 and TRBJ2-3; D is possibly TRBD2 (5 bases). Sample: blood. The TCR was taken from a woman in her twenties or thirties with Graves' hyperthyroidism that later progressed to Graves' ophthalmopathy. The CDR3 loop reads CASSVDPIPIGLRGTDTQYF. Written as DNA, the CDR3 is TGTGCCAGCAGCGTAGATCCAATCCCGATCGGACTGCGAGGCACAGATACGCAGTATTTT.